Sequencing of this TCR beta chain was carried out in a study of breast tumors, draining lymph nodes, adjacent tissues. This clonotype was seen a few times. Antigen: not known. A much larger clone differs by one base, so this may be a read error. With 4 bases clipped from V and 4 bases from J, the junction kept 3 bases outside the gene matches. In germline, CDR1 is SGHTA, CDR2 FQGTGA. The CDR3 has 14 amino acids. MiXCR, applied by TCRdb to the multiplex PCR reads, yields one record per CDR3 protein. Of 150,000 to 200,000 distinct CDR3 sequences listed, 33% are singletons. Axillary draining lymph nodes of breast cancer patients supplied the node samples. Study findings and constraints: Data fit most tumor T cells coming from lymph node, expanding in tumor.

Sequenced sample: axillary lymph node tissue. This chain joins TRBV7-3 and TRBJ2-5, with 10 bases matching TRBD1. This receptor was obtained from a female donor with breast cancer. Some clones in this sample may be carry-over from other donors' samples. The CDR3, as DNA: TGTGCCAGCAGCTCGACAGGGGGCCGAGAGACCCAGTACTTC. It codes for CASSSTGGRETQYF.